The next 17 T cell receptor beta chains were all read from a single sample in a study of memory CD4+ T cells and cytomegalovirus serostatus. Clones were read by immunoSEQ multiplex PCR, and TCRdb kept only the in-frame ones, dropping some. The repertoire consists of some 80,000 clones, with more than 70% occurring once and the leading ten covering around 0.73%. The sort gate was single viable CD3+CD4+CD8-CD45RO+ cells for memory CD4+ T cells. Sequenced input: memory CD4+ T cells from blood. The receptors come from an adult in good health and CMV-seronegative.

This clone was counted only a few times. The chain uses TRBV6-4 and TRBJ1-2; 7 positions agree with TRBD1. J gave up 2 bases and V 0 bases, and 3 bases lay outside the gene matches. The germline V gene encodes CDR1 MRHNA and CDR2 SNTAGT. CDR3 length equals 15 residues. CDR3: CASSDSGTENYGYTF. CDR3 nucleotide sequence: TGTGCCAGCAGTGACTCTGGGACAGAGAACTATGGCTACACCTTC.

This chain uses TRBV5-4 with TRBJ2-3; D remains unclear. The CDR3 consists of 13 residues. Trimming removed 0 bases from V and 5 bases from J, with 7 bases in between. Per germline, CDR1 SGHNT and CDR2 YYREEE (reference sequence). CDR3 DNA sequence: TGTGCCAGCAGCTTGGTTCCCCGAGATACGCAGTATTTT. It encodes CASSLVPRDTQYF. Together with reference TRBV5-4 and TRBJ2-3, the CDR3 gives the full variable domain: ETGVTQSPTHLIKTRGQQVTLRCSSQSGHNTVSWYQQALGQGPQFIFQYYREEENGRGNFPPRFSGLQFPNYSSELNVNALELDDSALYLCASSLVPRDTQYFGPGTRLTVL.

The V gene is TRBV7-9, the J gene TRBJ2-1; 8 nucleotides align to TRBD2. The germline CDR1 and CDR2 sequences are SEHNR and FQNEAQ (reference sequence). This CDR3 has 15 amino acids. Trimming at V came to 6 bases and at J to 4 bases, leaving 8 bases not matched to a gene. Written as DNA, the CDR3 is TGTGCCAGCAGTCCCACGGGGGGGCGTTACAATGAGCAGTTCTTC. This gives the protein CASSPTGGRYNEQFF.

The rearrangement joins TRBV19 to TRBJ1-1, with D possibly being TRBD1 (5 bases). The germline V gene encodes CDR1 LNHDA and CDR2 SQIVND (reference sequence). The CDR3 is 15 amino acids. Trimming shortened V by 3 bases and J by 4 bases, and 15 bases separated the two germline ends. The CDR3 bases are TGTGCCAGTAGTATCTCGACAGCAATTGTCACTGAAGCTTTCTTT. It codes for CASSISTAIVTEAFF.

V and J are TRBV7-2 and TRBJ2-5, with unresolved D. V gave up 0 bases and J gave up 3 bases, with 5 bases separating them. Germline V gene lookup returns CDR1 SGHTA and CDR2 FQGNSA. The CDR3 contains 13 residues. In DNA, the CDR3 is TGTGCCAGCAGCTTAGCCAAAGAAGAGACCCAGTACTTC. Encoded protein: CASSLAKEETQYF.

The chain carries TRBV10-3 and TRBJ2-4; 9 bases align to TRBD2. This CDR3 is built from 15 residues. J was trimmed by 3 bases and V by 6 bases; bases with no gene match: 6. Germline V gene sequence: CDR1 ENHRY, CDR2 SYGVKD. DNA for the CDR3: TGTGCCATCAGCGCTAGCGGGGCCTACAAAAACATTCAGTACTTC. Its protein is CAISASGAYKNIQYF.

The gene calls are TRBV7-9 and TRBJ1-2; TRBD1 agrees at 7 bases. V shed 4 bases, J shed 2 bases, and the junction held 4 bases outside the gene matches. The CDR3 length is 14 residues. CDR1 SEHNR and CDR2 FQNEAQ come from the germline V gene (reference sequence). The DNA of the CDR3 is TGTGCCAGCAGCTCGGAACAGGGGAACTATGGCTACACCTTC. It is translated as CASSSEQGNYGYTF. Full variable domain (missing parts from reference TRBV7-9 and TRBJ1-2): DTGVSQNPRHKITKRGQNVTFRCDPISEHNRLYWYRQTLGQGPEFLTYFQNEAQLEKSRLLSDRFSAERPKGSFSTLEIQRTEQGDSAMYLCASSSEQGNYGYTFGSGTRLTVV.

The CDR3 region has the DNA TGTGCCAGTAGTATATCCCGAGCAACTAATGAAAAACTGTTTTTT. Translation gives CASSISRATNEKLFF. The V gene is TRBV19, the J gene TRBJ1-4; D unclear. V lost 2 bases and J lost 0, with 7 bases in between. Per germline, CDR1 LNHDA and CDR2 SQIVND (reference sequence). The CDR3 has 15 residues.

CDR3 sequence reads: CASSPDGQGRYGYTF. The CDR3 DNA is TGTGCCAGCTCACCAGACGGACAGGGGCGGTATGGCTACACCTTC. V is TRBV18 and J is TRBJ1-2, with 9 bases lining up with TRBD1. Germline loops: CDR1 KGHSH, CDR2 LQKENI. This CDR3 has 15 amino acids. The ends lost 2 bases at V and 5 bases at J; junction bases unmatched: 6.

The genes are TRBV9 and TRBJ1-1; 7 positions agree with TRBD1. Looked up from germline, CDR1 is SGDLS and CDR2 is YYNGEE. V gave up 1 base and J gave up 5 bases; unmatched junction bases: 8. The CDR3 consists of 15 residues. Here the CDR3 reads CASSVLGGAGTEAFF. DNA for the CDR3: TGTGCCAGCAGCGTATTAGGGGGCGCAGGGACTGAAGCTTTCTTT.

The chain has TRBV7-6 and TRBJ1-3, with D unresolved. The germline V gene has CDR1 SGHVS and CDR2 FNYEAQ. V shed 5 bases and J shed 1 base, with 15 bases lying between them. This CDR3 contains 16 residues. The CDR3 is CASSPSAAVSGNTIYF. The CDR3 coding sequence is TGTGCCAGCAGCCCTTCGGCGGCAGTGTCTGGAAACACCATATATTTT.

The chain uses TRBV11-3 and TRBJ2-2; tentatively, D is TRBD1 (5 bases). Germline lookup yields CDR1 SGHNT and CDR2 YENEEA. The V and J ends lost 4 bases and 3 bases respectively, with 18 bases between them. The CDR3 covers 17 residues. The CDR3 nucleotides read TGTGCCAGCAGCTCCGGTGGTTTAGAACAGGACACCGGGGAGCTGTTTTTT. Its protein product is CASSSGGLEQDTGELFF.

The gene calls are TRBV4-1 and TRBJ1-6; D is uncertain. This CDR3 is built from 15 residues. Between the trimmed V and J ends, which lost 0 bases and 0 bases, there was a span of 3 bases. Germline CDR1 reads MGHRA; CDR2 reads YSYEKL. The CDR3, as DNA: TGCGCCAGCAGCCAAGACAGCTCCTATAATTCACCCCTCCACTTT. Translation gives CASSQDSSYNSPLHF.

This chain uses TRBV30 with TRBJ2-5, with TRBD2 identical over 11 bases. Germline CDR1 is GTSNPN and CDR2 is SVGIG (reference sequence). This CDR3 is 13 amino acids long. This CDR3 reads CAHSGGARETQYF. CDR3 coding DNA: TGTGCGCATAGCGGGGGGGCCAGGGAGACCCAGTACTTC.

V gene TRBV2 combines with J gene TRBJ1-1, with 7 bases identical to TRBD1. The germline CDR1 and CDR2 sequences are SNHLY and FYNNEI. V was clipped by 4 bases and J by 1 base; unmatched bases: 0. This CDR3 is built from 13 residues. The DNA of the CDR3 is TGTGCCAGCAGTGGGGACAGGAACACTGAAGCTTTCTTT. It encodes CASSGDRNTEAFF.

The genes are TRBV28 and TRBJ2-1; D might be TRBD1 (6 bases). This CDR3 is 14 amino acids long. Per germline, CDR1 MDHEN and CDR2 SYDVKM. Trimming removed 6 bases from V and 3 bases from J, with 12 bases in between. The CDR3 is CASSQGQSYNEQFF. In nucleotides, the CDR3 is TGTGCCAGCAGCCAGGGGCAAAGCTACAATGAGCAGTTCTTC.

The genes are TRBV30 and TRBJ1-1; 7 bases fit TRBD1. The CDR3 totals 12 residues. Germline CDR1 reads GTSNPN; CDR2 reads SVGIG (reference sequence). V dropped 2 bases and J dropped 10; count of bases not matched to a gene: 7. CDR3 region: CAWSPQTGRAFF. In DNA, the CDR3 is TGTGCCTGGAGTCCTCAGACAGGGAGAGCTTTCTTT.